This T cell receptor beta chain originates from a study of cytomegalovirus exposure and HLA in healthy donors. The study's findings and limits: In a later analysis, at a false discovery rate of 0.05, about 15,000 TCR beta sequences were associated with HLA alleles. TCR beta sequences reportedly predicted the HLA-A and HLA-B alleles of most subjects accurately. Later analysis demonstrated an association between a missense DCLRE1C variant and TCR beta V- and J-gene trimming.

Comment on this clone: Antigen specificity is unknown.

CDR1 MGHDK and CDR2 SYGVNS come from the germline V gene. The CDR3 runs to 14 residues. V was clipped by 4 bases and J by 2 bases; unmatched bases: 1. The PCR had 60 Vbeta and 13 Jbeta primers. Clones were sequenced by immunoSEQ multiplex PCR, and TCRdb holds only the in-frame ones, with some missing. The sample lists 120,000 or so clones, 83% occurring once. Each donor's status was that of a healthy bone marrow donor. The receptor's source is a woman between 40 and 50 years old in good health and CMV-seropositive. What was sequenced was PBMCs. The V and J genes are TRBV25-1 and TRBJ2-7, with TRBD2 matching over 11 bases. This chain's CDR3 is CASSASGRTYEQYF. In DNA, the CDR3 is TGTGCCAGCAGTGCTAGCGGGAGGACCTACGAGCAGTACTTC.